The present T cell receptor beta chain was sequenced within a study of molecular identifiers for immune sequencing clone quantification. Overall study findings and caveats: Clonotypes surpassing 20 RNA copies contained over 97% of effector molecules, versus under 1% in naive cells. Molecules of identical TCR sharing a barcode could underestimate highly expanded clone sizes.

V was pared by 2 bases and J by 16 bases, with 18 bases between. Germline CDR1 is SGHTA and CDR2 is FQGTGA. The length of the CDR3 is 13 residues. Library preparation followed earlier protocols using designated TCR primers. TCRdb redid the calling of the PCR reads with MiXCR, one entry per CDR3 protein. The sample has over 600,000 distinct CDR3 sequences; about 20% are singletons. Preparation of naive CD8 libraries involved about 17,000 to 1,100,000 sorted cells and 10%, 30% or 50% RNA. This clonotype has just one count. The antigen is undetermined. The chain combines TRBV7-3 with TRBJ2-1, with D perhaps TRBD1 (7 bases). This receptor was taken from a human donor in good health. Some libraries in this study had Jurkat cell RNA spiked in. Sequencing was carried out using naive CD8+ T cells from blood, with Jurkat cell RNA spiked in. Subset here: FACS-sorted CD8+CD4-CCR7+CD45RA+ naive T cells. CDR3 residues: CASSLAGGNGQFF. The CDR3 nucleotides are TGTGCCAGCAGCTTAGCAGGGGGGAATGGGCAATTCTTC.